These T cell receptor beta chains were read from a single sample in a study of graft-versus-host responses after intestinal transplantation. Produced via immunoSEQ multiplex PCR; TCRdb's table is partial and in-frame only. The data hold approximately 100,000 clones, with about 82% observed a single time. Sequences were derived from PBMCs, sampled 255 days after intestinal transplant. These receptors all stem from a human patient who received an intestinal transplant, so some T cells may come from the graft donor. Both conserved end residues are part of each CDR3. Fields, in order: CDR3 protein, CDR3 DNA, J gene, D gene, clone size, V gene. The D gene is left open where the match is weak. Size tells how often a clone was seen (once, few, many) or the class of an expanded clone, and some rows leave it out.

CASSEGWQGNNQPQHF,TGTGCCAGCAGTGAAGGGTGGCAGGGGAACAATCAGCCCCAGCATTTT,TRBJ1-5,.,.,TRBV2
CASSLEGARYGYTF,TGTGCCAGCAGCTTAGAAGGTGCCCGCTATGGCTACACCTTC,TRBJ1-2,.,.,TRBV7-8
CASSDGGAGELFF,TGTGCCAGCAGTGACGGGGGGGCCGGGGAGCTGTTTTTT,TRBJ2-2,TRBD2,.,TRBV6-4
CASSLILRTDTQYF,TGTGCCAGCAGTTTAATCCTTCGCACAGATACGCAGTATTTT,TRBJ2-3,.,.,TRBV27
CASSIEDEMNTEAFF,TGTGCCAGTAGTATAGAGGACGAAATGAACACTGAAGCTTTCTTT,TRBJ1-1,.,few,TRBV19
CASSPVLAGVNEQFF,TGTGCCAGCAGCCCGGTTCTAGCGGGAGTCAATGAGCAGTTCTTC,TRBJ2-1,TRBD2,.,TRBV5-4
CASSLQGNYGYTF,TGTGCCAGCAGCTTACAGGGCAACTATGGCTACACCTTC,TRBJ1-2,.,few,TRBV5-6
CAWSVGKRGADTQYF,TGTGCCTGGAGTGTAGGGAAGCGGGGGGCAGATACGCAGTATTTT,TRBJ2-3,TRBD2,.,TRBV30
CASSLRPGQGGNTIYF,TGTGCCAGCAGCCTTCGCCCGGGACAGGGGGGCAACACCATATATTTT,TRBJ1-3,TRBD1,.,TRBV9
CASSEDLSWQPQHF,TGTGCCAGCAGTGAAGACCTTTCATGGCAGCCCCAGCATTTT,TRBJ1-5,.,.,TRBV2
CASSTTGAKAKNIQYF,TGTGCCAGCAGTACAACAGGGGCAAAAGCCAAAAACATTCAGTACTTC,TRBJ2-4,TRBD1,.,TRBV28
CASSQGGSLNTGELFF,TGCGCCAGCAGCCAAGGTGGCAGCCTGAACACCGGGGAGCTGTTTTTT,TRBJ2-2,.,few,TRBV4-1
CASSLNGQTPIPQHF,TGTGCCAGCAGCTTGAACGGACAGACACCCATACCCCAGCATTTT,TRBJ1-5,.,.,TRBV5-4
CASSLVRNTEAFF,TGTGCCAGCAGCTTAGTTAGAAACACTGAAGCTTTCTTT,TRBJ1-1,.,.,TRBV11-2
CASSYRAGGSPLHF,TGTGCCAGCAGTTACAGGGCAGGCGGTTCACCCCTCCACTTT,TRBJ1-6,.,.,TRBV6-5
CATSRDRNPGYTF,TGTGCCACCAGCAGAGATCGGAACCCGGGCTACACCTTC,TRBJ1-2,.,.,TRBV15
CASSPRVGQGAQETQYF,TGTGCCAGCTCACCCCGCGTCGGGCAGGGGGCCCAAGAGACCCAGTACTTC,TRBJ2-5,TRBD1,.,TRBV18
CASRRLGVSTDTQYF,TGTGCCAGCAGGCGACTAGGAGTTAGCACAGATACGCAGTATTTT,TRBJ2-3,.,.,TRBV6-5
CASSPADLLMNTEAFF,TGTGCCAGCAGTCCAGCCGACTTACTTATGAACACTGAAGCTTTCTTT,TRBJ1-1,.,.,TRBV27
CASSVMTSGGDTQYF,TGTGCCAGCAGTGTCATGACTAGCGGGGGAGATACGCAGTATTTT,TRBJ2-3,TRBD2,few,TRBV6-1
CAWKAEGQGLFGNTIYF,TGTGCCTGGAAAGCCGAGGGACAGGGACTTTTCGGAAACACCATATATTTT,TRBJ1-3,TRBD1,.,TRBV30
CASSHNTGMAEAFF,TGTGCCAGCAGCCATAATACAGGGATGGCTGAAGCTTTCTTT,TRBJ1-1,.,.,TRBV6-6
CATSRDEDEQYF,TGTGCCACCAGCAGAGATGAAGACGAGCAGTACTTC,TRBJ2-7,.,.,TRBV15
CAWRQDSYEQYF,TGTGCCTGGCGGCAAGACTCCTACGAGCAGTACTTC,TRBJ2-7,.,.,TRBV30
CASSLVGDQPQHF,TGCGCCAGCAGCCTAGTAGGGGATCAGCCCCAGCATTTT,TRBJ1-5,.,.,TRBV4-1
CASSQERTKGQVIVFNTQYF,TGCGCCAGCAGCCAAGAGAGGACCAAGGGACAGGTTATTGTTTTTAATACGCAGTATTTT,TRBJ2-3,TRBD1,.,TRBV4-1
CASSLVQQNTDTQYF,TGTGCCAGCAGCTTGGTGCAACAGAACACAGATACGCAGTATTTT,TRBJ2-3,.,.,TRBV5-6
CASSLGAGTNEKLFF,TGTGCCAGCAGCTTAGGGGCGGGGACTAATGAAAAACTGTTTTTT,TRBJ1-4,.,medium-sized,TRBV5-4
CASSGPSGGAYEQYF,TGTGCCAGCAGTGGACCTAGCGGGGGAGCCTACGAGCAGTACTTC,TRBJ2-7,TRBD2,.,TRBV6-1